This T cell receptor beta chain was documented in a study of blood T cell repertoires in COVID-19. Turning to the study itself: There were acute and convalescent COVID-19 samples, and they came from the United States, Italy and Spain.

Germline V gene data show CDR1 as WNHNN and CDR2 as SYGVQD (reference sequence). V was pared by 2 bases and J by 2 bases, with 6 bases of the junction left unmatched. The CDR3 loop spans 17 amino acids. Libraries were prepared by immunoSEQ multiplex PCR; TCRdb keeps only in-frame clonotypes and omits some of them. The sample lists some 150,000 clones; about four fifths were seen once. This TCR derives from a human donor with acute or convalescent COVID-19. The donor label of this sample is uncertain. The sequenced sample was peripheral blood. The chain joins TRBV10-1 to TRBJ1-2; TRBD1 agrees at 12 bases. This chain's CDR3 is CASSERDRGLPNYGYTF. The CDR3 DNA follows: TGCGCCAGCAGTGAGAGGGACAGGGGGCTCCCCAACTATGGCTACACCTTC.